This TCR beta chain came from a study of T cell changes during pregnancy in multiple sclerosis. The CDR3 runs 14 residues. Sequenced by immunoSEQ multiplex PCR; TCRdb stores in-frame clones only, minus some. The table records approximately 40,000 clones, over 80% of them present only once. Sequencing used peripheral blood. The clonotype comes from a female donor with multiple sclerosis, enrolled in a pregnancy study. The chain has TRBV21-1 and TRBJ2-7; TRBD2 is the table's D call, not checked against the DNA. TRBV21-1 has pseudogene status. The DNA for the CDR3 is TGTGCCAGCAGCCGGCGGGACCGCTCCTACGAGCAGTACTTC. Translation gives CASSRRDRSYEQYF.